Each of the 10 T cell receptor beta chains below was sequenced from the same sample in a study of human T cells and chemical hapten exposure (dated by TCRdb to about 2021). This specimen's time point label, interpreted: pre-sensitization, week 0. The sample's treatment or condition label, decoded: therapeutic diphenylcyclopropenone sensitization with weekly scalp DPC. Total RNA was extracted from unfractionated whole blood collected in Tempus Blood RNA tubes. The receptor library was made with RACE. The sample was run on a NextSeq 500. The public reads were run again by TCRdb, first through fastp at Q25 and then through MiXCR, and only productive beta chains were kept. Every entry covers one CDR3 protein and lists the most common genes and DNA from its rows. This sample holds tens of thousands of distinct CDR3 sequences; 10% were observed only once. The ten top clones hold roughly 27% of the sample.

This material consisted of whole blood, taken in connection with sensitization to the hapten diphenylcyclopropenone (DPC). These receptors all stem from a man between 45 and 60 years old with alopecia areata. Some clones in this sample may be carry-over from other donors' samples.

This clonotype was picked up many times. CDR3 in DNA: TGTGCCAGCAGTTTGACTAGCGGGAATTCTTACGAGCAGTACTTC. Translated, it gives CASSLTSGNSYEQYF. This sequence joins TRBV12-3 or TRBV12-4 and TRBJ2-7; 11 bases align to TRBD2. This CDR3 has 15 residues. The trim removed 3 bases at V and 4 bases at J, leaving 5 bases unmatched.

Turning to this clonotype: With a much larger clone just one base away, this may be a read error. This CDR3 is missing its conserved last phenylalanine or tryptophan, likely due to a read error. V usage is TRBV28 and J usage is TRBJ2-7; D is unresolved. Germline lookup yields CDR1 MDHEN and CDR2 SYDVKM. The CDR3 is 10 residues long. With 3 bases removed from V and 5 bases from J, the gap between germline ends came to 2 bases. The CDR3 nucleotides are TGTGCCAGCAGTTTTAACGAGCAGTACCTC. Encoded protein: CASSFNEQYL.

This clonotype was seen ten or more times. This sequence joins TRBV20-1 and TRBJ2-2, with no clear D. Per the germline V gene, CDR1 is DFQATT and CDR2 is SNEGSKA (reference sequence). CDR3 length: 13 amino acids. V dropped 3 bases and J dropped 3 bases, with 8 bases sitting between them. The CDR3 is CSARRPHTGELFF. CDR3 sequence (DNA): TGCAGTGCTAGGCGGCCGCACACCGGGGAGCTGTTTTTT.

This clonotype came up many times. The chain combines TRBV6-2 or TRBV6-3 with TRBJ1-1; D gene unclear. The length of the CDR3 is 13 residues. V was clipped by 5 bases and J by 1 base, with 8 bases between them. Germline values: CDR1 MNHEY, CDR2 SVGEGT. CDR3 nucleotide sequence: TGTGCCAGCAGTGAAGTGGGGAACACTGAAGCTTTCTTT. It translates to CASSEVGNTEAFF.

This clonotype has a handful of counts. The rearrangement links TRBV20-1 to TRBJ2-2; D is uncertain. This CDR3 comprises 14 residues. V was pared by 6 bases and J by 0 bases, with 11 bases between. Germline CDR1 and CDR2: DFQATT and SNEGSKA (reference sequence). This CDR3 is CSASSRANTGELFF. The DNA of the CDR3 is TGCAGTGCCAGCAGCAGAGCGAACACCGGGGAGCTGTTTTTT.

This clonotype was seen many times. The V and J genes are TRBV7-6 and TRBJ2-3, with 9 nucleotides matching TRBD1. The junction had 11 bases not matched to a gene; V was cut back by 2 bases and J by 5 bases. The CDR3 is made up of 17 amino acids. CDR1 and CDR2 from the germline V gene are SGHVS and FNYEAQ. CDR3 amino acids: CASSLFIAGQGLDTQYF. The CDR3 DNA sequence: TGTGCCAGCAGCTTATTTATTGCGGGACAGGGATTAGATACGCAGTATTTT.

The chain recombines TRBV10-3 with TRBJ1-2; a weak D match, TRBD1 (5 bases). The V and J ends lost 2 bases and 3 bases respectively, with 7 bases between them. CDR1 and CDR2 from the germline V gene are ENHRY and SYGVKD. The CDR3 covers 13 residues. CDR3 in amino acids: CAISEPRDYGYTF. The CDR3 DNA sequence: TGTGCCATCAGTGAGCCCAGGGACTATGGCTACACCTTC.

This clonotype was observed at least ten times. This chain uses TRBV20-1 with TRBJ1-2, with TRBD1 matching 9 bases. The germline V gene has CDR1 DFQATT and CDR2 SNEGSKA (reference sequence). Trimming removed 1 base from V and 8 bases from J; junction bases left unmatched: 5. This CDR3 is 13 amino acids long. CDR3 nucleotide sequence: TGCAGTGCTAGAGCACAGGGGGCAGGAGGCTACACCTTC. Protein sequence: CSARAQGAGGYTF.

This clonotype was recorded many times. The chain recombines TRBV11-2 with TRBJ2-7; 8 bases are shared with TRBD2. Per germline, CDR1 SGHAT and CDR2 FQNNGV. V lost 5 bases to trimming and J lost 5 bases; unmatched junction nucleotides: 8. The CDR3 covers 14 residues. The CDR3 nucleotides are TGTGCCAGCAGCCCGGGGTCGGGAGGGAACGAGCAGTACTTC. It is translated as CASSPGSGGNEQYF.

The J gene is TRBJ2-3, the V gene TRBV28; perhaps TRBD1 as D (6 bases). The CDR3 has 14 residues. Between the trimmed V and J ends, which lost 6 bases and 1 base, there was a span of 11 bases. The germline gives CDR1 MDHEN, CDR2 SYDVKM. The CDR3, as DNA: TGTGCCAGCAGCCGACGACAGGGCACAGATACGCAGTATTTT. It translates to CASSRRQGTDTQYF. Using reference TRBV28 and TRBJ2-3 for the parts outside the CDR3, the full variable domain is DVKVTQSSRYLVKRTGEKVFLECVQDMDHENMFWYRQDPGLGLRLIYFSYDVKMKEKGDIPEGYSVSREKKERFSLILESASTNQTSMYLCASSRRQGTDTQYFGPGTRLTVL.